The 4 T cell receptor beta chains presented below share a single source sample, sequenced in a study of cytomegalovirus exposure and HLA in healthy donors. 13 Jbeta primers and 60 Vbeta primers were used for the PCR. Generated by immunoSEQ multiplex PCR, the TCRdb table keeps only in-frame clones and is missing some. Altogether 250,000 to 350,000 clones are present, about nine tenths being singletons, with the ten largest covering 4%. The sequencing input was PBMCs. All receptors derive from a man in his forties in good health and CMV-seropositive.

The chain couples TRBV30 to TRBJ2-1; 7 bases line up with TRBD1. Trimming at V came to 3 bases and at J to 2 bases, leaving 7 bases not matched to a gene. The CDR3 has 15 amino acids. CDR1 is GTSNPN, CDR2 SVGIG, per germline (reference sequence). The CDR3 bases are TGTGCCTGGAGCGAGGGGGCAGGGACCTACAATGAGCAGTTCTTC. This codes for CAWSEGAGTYNEQFF.

The rearrangement joins TRBV6-7 to TRBJ2-7; 10 bases fit TRBD2. Being an ORF, TRBV6-7 has a function that is uncertain. V shed 2 bases, J shed 4 bases, and the junction held 5 bases outside the gene matches. The CDR3 has 15 residues. The CDR3 sequence is CASSYGAGGQYEQYF. For the CDR3, the DNA is TGTGCCAGCAGTTACGGAGCGGGAGGGCAGTACGAGCAGTACTTC.

The chain links TRBV11-2 to TRBJ1-4; TRBD1 matches at 7 bases. The ends lost 4 bases at V and 3 bases at J; junction bases unmatched: 5. The CDR3 runs to 15 residues. Germline values: CDR1 SGHAT, CDR2 FQNNGV. The CDR3 nucleotides are TGTGCCAGCAGCTGGGCCGGGACAGCTAATGAAAAACTGTTTTTT. Translated: CASSWAGTANEKLFF.

Of note for this clone: Different DNA sequences within this sample yield the same CDR3. V gene TRBV19 combines with J gene TRBJ1-1; 7 nucleotides align to TRBD1. Germline V CDR1 and CDR2: LNHDA, SQIVND (reference sequence). The CDR3 length is 15 residues. The junction had 21 bases not matched to a gene; V was cut back by 9 bases and J by 11 bases. CDR3 amino acids: CASSSGQWVVRDAFF. The CDR3 nucleotides are TGTGCCAGCAGTTCGGGACAGTGGGTTGTTCGGGATGCTTTCTTT.